These 31 T cell receptor beta chains originate from one sample sequenced in a study of beta chain features in type 1 diabetes. Study results and limitations: Shortening that was moderate but significant affected the TCRB CDR3s of Type 1 diabetes patients in all four CD4+ subsets.

These TCRs are of unknown antigen specificity. Reverse transcribing all isolated RNA meant expressed TCRB transcripts were sequenced. Produced via immunoSEQ multiplex PCR; TCRdb's table is partial and in-frame only. The sample has roughly 330,000 clones, less than 15% seen once. What was sequenced was naive CD4+ T cells from blood. These receptors came from a woman aged 18-29 years with type 1 diabetes.

Regarding this clone: Sequence at one end of the junction differs from germline and may be a read error. The DNA for the CDR3 is TGCAGCGTTGAAGCCGGATCTCAGGCCCAGCATTTT. This gives the protein CSVEAGSQAQHF. V gene TRBV29-1 combines with J gene TRBJ1-5; D is unclear. In germline, CDR1 is SQVTM, CDR2 ANQGSEA. The CDR3 spans 12 residues. Looking up the rest from reference TRBV29-1 and TRBJ1-5 gives the full variable domain: SAVISQKPSRDICQRGTSLTIQCQVDSQVTMMFWYRQQPGQSLTLIATANQGSEATYESGFVIDKFPISRPNLTFSTLTVSNMSPEDSSIYLCSVEAGSQAQHFGDGTRLSIL.

In this sample, this clone turned up a few times. This chain joins TRBV4-3 and TRBJ1-2; a possible D gene is TRBD1 (5 bases). Germline V gene data show CDR1 as LGHNA and CDR2 as YSLEER. The CDR3 spans 15 residues. V was shortened by 0 bases and J by 7 bases, with 15 bases between the two germline ends. The CDR3 coding sequence is TGCGCCAGCAGCCAAGAAGGGGCTACCTATTCTGGCTACACCTTC. Amino acids: CASSQEGATYSGYTF.

This chain uses TRBV18 with TRBJ2-3, with TRBD2 matching 8 bases. Germline assignment: CDR1 KGHSH and CDR2 LQKENI. V lost 3 bases to trimming and J lost 5 bases; unmatched junction nucleotides: 13. The CDR3 has 17 residues. CDR3 in amino acids: CASSPGRVAGLRDTQYF. The DNA for the CDR3 is TGTGCCAGCTCACCCGGACGGGTAGCGGGATTGAGAGATACGCAGTATTTT.

The chain joins TRBV2 to TRBJ2-7; 8 bases fit TRBD1. With 4 bases clipped from V and 0 bases from J, the junction kept 8 bases outside the gene matches. The CDR3 runs to 16 residues. The germline V gene has CDR1 SNHLY and CDR2 FYNNEI. The CDR3 DNA reads as TGTGCCAGCAGTGGGACAGGGACCTTAAGCTCCTACGAGCAGTACTTC. It is translated as CASSGTGTLSSYEQYF.

This clone has just a few counts. This sequence joins TRBV29-1 and TRBJ1-4; D might be TRBD1 (6 bases). V lost 4 bases, J lost 1 base, and 7 bases lay in between. The CDR3 extends over 13 amino acids. CDR1 is SQVTM and CDR2 is ANQGSEA in the germline V gene. This CDR3 is CSVARGTNEKLFF. The CDR3 region has the DNA TGCAGCGTTGCCAGGGGAACTAATGAAAAACTGTTTTTT.

This clone was seen a few times. This chain uses TRBV18 with TRBJ1-1; D uncertain. V gave up 1 base and J gave up 3 bases, with 9 bases separating them. The CDR3 has 14 residues. Germline V lookup: CDR1 KGHSH, CDR2 LQKENI. CDR3 residues: CASSPQEVDTEAFF. CDR3 DNA: TGTGCCAGCTCACCACAGGAGGTGGACACTGAAGCTTTCTTT.

The table lists this clone with a few counts. The rearrangement joins TRBV30 to TRBJ1-1; no reliable D call. Germline lookup yields CDR1 GTSNPN and CDR2 SVGIG (reference sequence). V was trimmed by 0 bases and J by 3 bases, leaving 8 bases between them. The CDR3 length is 13 residues. The CDR3 reads CAWSVFRYTEAFF. The CDR3 bases are TGTGCCTGGAGTGTGTTCAGATACACTGAAGCTTTCTTT.

V and J are TRBV5-1 and TRBJ2-5; 8 bases align to TRBD1. With 0 bases clipped from V and 4 bases from J, the junction kept 5 bases outside the gene matches. The CDR3 runs to 15 residues. From germline, CDR1 is SGHRS and CDR2 YFSETQ. The CDR3 sequence: CASSLGTGRGETQYF. The CDR3 DNA sequence: TGCGCCAGCAGCTTGGGGACAGGGCGGGGAGAGACCCAGTACTTC.

In its sample, this clone was seen a few times. The gene calls are TRBV15 and TRBJ2-5, with 13 bases identical to TRBD2. J was trimmed by 2 bases and V by 0 bases; bases with no gene match: 3. The germline V gene encodes CDR1 LNHNV and CDR2 YYDKDF (reference sequence). The CDR3 contains 17 residues. CDR3 in DNA: TGTGCCACCAGCAGAGAACTAGCGGGAGGGGATCAAGAGACCCAGTACTTC. Amino acid sequence: CATSRELAGGDQETQYF.

A note on this clone: Other nucleotide sequences in the sample specify the same CDR3. The genes are TRBV29-1 and TRBJ2-3, with 9 bases fitting TRBD2. This CDR3 has 13 amino acids. The germline V gene has CDR1 SQVTM and CDR2 ANQGSEA. The trim removed 4 bases at V and 6 bases at J, leaving 5 bases unmatched. In DNA form, the CDR3 reads TGCAGCGTTGTTCTAGCGGGAACCGATACGCAGTATTTT. Protein: CSVVLAGTDTQYF.

CDR3 coding DNA: TGCGCCAGCAGCCTTGGGACTAGCCTTCAAGAGACCCAGTACTTC. Translated, it gives CASSLGTSLQETQYF. The chain employs TRBV5-1 and TRBJ2-5, with TRBD2 matching 9 bases. Losses at the gene ends were 4 bases for V and 2 bases for J; bases not matched to a gene: 6. In germline, CDR1 is SGHRS, CDR2 YFSETQ. The CDR3 runs to 15 residues.

The J gene is TRBJ1-2, the V gene TRBV5-1; a weak D match, TRBD1 (5 bases). Trimming cost V 4 bases and J 3 bases, with 13 bases left between them. Per germline, CDR1 SGHRS and CDR2 YFSETQ. This CDR3 region has 14 residues. The CDR3 coding sequence is TGCGCCAGCAGCCCTGACAGCACCCACTATGGCTACACCTTC. This translates into CASSPDSTHYGYTF. The variable domain in full, with the rest retrieved from reference TRBV5-1 and TRBJ1-2, is KAGVTQTPRYLIKTRGQQVTLSCSPISGHRSVSWYQQTPGQGLQFLFEYFSETQRNKGNFPGRFSGRQFSNSRSEMNVSTLELGDSALYLCASSPDSTHYGYTFGSGTRLTVV.

The chain links TRBV6-6 to TRBJ1-1, with a possible D match to TRBD1 (6 bases). The CDR3 is made up of 13 amino acids. V lost 5 bases to trimming and J lost 4 bases, with 11 bases between them. From germline, CDR1 is MNHNY and CDR2 SVGAGI (reference sequence). CDR3 residues: CASSPTGRTEAFF. CDR3 sequence (DNA): TGTGCCAGCAGTCCAACAGGGCGCACTGAAGCTTTCTTT.

This clone was detected a few times. The rearrangement uses TRBV30 and TRBJ2-2; 9 nucleotides match TRBD1. Germline assignment: CDR1 GTSNPN and CDR2 SVGIG (reference sequence). This CDR3 is built from 13 residues. With V trimmed by 1 base and J by 6 bases, 0 bases remained unmatched. DNA of the CDR3: TGTGCCTGGAGTGGACAGGGGGCCGGGGAGCTGTTTTTT. Protein: CAWSGQGAGELFF. Using reference TRBV30 and TRBJ2-2 for the parts outside the CDR3, the full variable domain is SQTIHQWPATLVQPVGSPLSLECTVEGTSNPNLYWYRQAAGRGLQLLFYSVGIGQISSEVPQNLSASRPQDRQFILSSKKLLLSDSGFYLCAWSGQGAGELFFGEGSRLTVL.

To note about this clone: The same CDR3 also results from other DNA sequences found in this sample. The chain is built from TRBV20-1 and TRBJ1-2; D unclear. The V and J ends lost 3 bases and 5 bases respectively, with 7 bases between them. Germline V CDR1 and CDR2: DFQATT, SNEGSKA (reference sequence). The CDR3 covers 11 residues. As DNA, the CDR3 is TGCAGTGCTAGTTCGGGGTATGGCTACACCTTC. Protein: CSASSGYGYTF.

The V call is TRBV18, the J call TRBJ2-1; 7 positions match TRBD2. The V segment lost 6 bases and the J segment 6 bases; nucleotides outside the gene matches: 14. The CDR3 loop spans 16 amino acids. Germline CDR1 is KGHSH and CDR2 is LQKENI. The CDR3 DNA follows: TGTGCCAGCTCGGCTACTAGCGCACCGACGGGCAATGAGCAGTTCTTC. Its translation is CASSATSAPTGNEQFF.

This clone was detected only a few times. The rearrangement uses TRBV30 and TRBJ1-1; D uncertain. The CDR3 length is 11 residues. The V end lost 2 bases, the J end lost 7 bases, and 8 bases lay between the germline ends. CDR1 is GTSNPN and CDR2 is SVGIG in the germline V gene (reference sequence). The CDR3, as DNA: TGTGCCTGGAGTTTCGAGGTTGAAGCTTTCTTT. This encodes CAWSFEVEAFF.

This clone was counted a few times. The V call is TRBV9, the J call TRBJ1-2; a weak D match, TRBD1 (5 bases). This CDR3 has 14 amino acids. In germline, CDR1 is SGDLS, CDR2 YYNGEE. Trimming took 1 base from V and 8 from J, leaving 15 bases between them. The CDR3 DNA sequence: TGTGCCAGCAGCGTAACAGACAGCTCCCTAGGCTACACCTTC. It codes for CASSVTDSSLGYTF. The complete variable domain, with remaining parts taken from reference TRBV9 and TRBJ1-2, reads DSGVTQTPKHLITATGQRVTLRCSPRSGDLSVYWYQQSLDQGLQFLIQYYNGEERAKGNILERFSAQQFPDLHSELNLSSLELGDSALYFCASSVTDSSLGYTFGSGTRLTVV.

The genes are TRBV25-1 and TRBJ1-2; TRBD1 might be the D (6 bases). The CDR3 is 18 amino acids. From germline, CDR1 is MGHDK and CDR2 SYGVNS. V was pared by 1 base and J by 4 bases, with 22 bases between. The CDR3 protein is CASSEWGGGDNTAYGYTF. CDR3 bases: TGTGCCAGCAGTGAATGGGGAGGGGGGGACAATACCGCCTATGGCTACACCTTC.

V and J are TRBV5-6 and TRBJ2-7; TRBD1 agrees at 10 bases. V was pared by 4 bases and J by 4 bases, with 2 bases of the junction left unmatched. Per the germline V gene, CDR1 is SGHDT and CDR2 is YYEEEE. CDR3 length: 13 amino acids. The CDR3 DNA reads TGTGCCAGCAGCCGACAGGGGGCTTACGAGCAGTACGTC. This gives the protein CASSRQGAYEQYV.

The chain has TRBV30 and TRBJ1-4; D perhaps matches TRBD1 (6 bases). Deletions cut 0 bases from V and 8 bases from J, with 19 bases between. The V gene's germline CDR1 is GTSNPN and CDR2 SVGIG (reference sequence). This CDR3 contains 16 residues. CDR3 in amino acids: CAWSVPWTASREKLFF. For the CDR3, the DNA is TGTGCCTGGAGTGTACCCTGGACAGCGTCAAGGGAAAAACTGTTTTTT.

The rearrangement links TRBV9 to TRBJ1-2; the D gene is possibly TRBD1 (5 bases). Germline lookup yields CDR1 SGDLS and CDR2 YYNGEE. This CDR3 is 17 amino acids long. Trimming shortened V by 0 bases and J by 2 bases, and 17 bases separated the two germline ends. The chain's CDR3 is CASSVALEVKGNYGYTF. CDR3 sequence (DNA): TGTGCCAGCAGCGTAGCTTTAGAGGTAAAGGGGAACTATGGCTACACCTTC.

This clone was counted a few times. V is TRBV29-1 and J is TRBJ2-2, with 7 bases that match TRBD1. The CDR3 has 14 residues. V dropped 8 bases and J dropped 2; count of bases not matched to a gene: 8. The germline V gene encodes CDR1 SQVTM and CDR2 ANQGSEA. The CDR3 spells CSTTGDYNTGELFF. The CDR3 DNA sequence: TGCAGCACAACAGGGGATTATAACACCGGGGAGCTGTTTTTT.

The rearrangement uses TRBV30 and TRBJ2-5, with D perhaps TRBD1 (7 bases). The germline gives CDR1 GTSNPN, CDR2 SVGIG (reference sequence). V was pared by 4 bases and J by 7 bases, with 16 bases between. The length of the CDR3 is 13 residues. CDR3 nucleotides: TGTGCCTGGACTGTGATTCAGGGGGGGACCCAGTACTTC. It specifies CAWTVIQGGTQYF.

This chain uses TRBV11-2 with TRBJ1-1, with D perhaps matching TRBD1 (6 bases). Germline V lookup: CDR1 SGHAT, CDR2 FQNNGV. CDR3 length: 13 residues. V lost 5 bases and J lost 3, with 10 bases in between. As DNA, the CDR3 is TGTGCCAGCAGCAACAGGGTGGACACTGAAGCTTTCTTT. Amino acids: CASSNRVDTEAFF.

The chain carries TRBV6-6 and TRBJ2-7; D uncertain. Trimming stripped 0 bases from V and 0 bases from J, with 9 bases between. The germline CDR1 and CDR2 sequences are MNHNY and SVGAGI (reference sequence). The CDR3 loop spans 15 amino acids. As DNA, the CDR3 is TGTGCCAGCAGTTACTCGAATTTGGGCTCCTACGAGCAGTACGTC. The encoded protein is CASSYSNLGSYEQYV.

This clone was counted only a few times. This chain links TRBV7-2 with TRBJ2-1; TRBD1 matches 7 bases. Germline CDR1 reads SGHTA; CDR2 reads FQGNSA. V dropped 5 bases and J dropped 5; count of bases not matched to a gene: 6. The length of the CDR3 is 14 residues. The CDR3 nucleotides are TGTGCCAGCAGCCCGGGACAGCATCACAATGAGCAGTTCTTC. Residues: CASSPGQHHNEQFF.

This clone turned up a few times. The chain uses TRBV6-5 and TRBJ2-1, with TRBD2 matching over 8 bases. The CDR3 spans 14 residues. CDR1 and CDR2 (germline): MNHEY, SVGAGI. The J segment lost 8 bases and the V segment lost 6 bases, leaving 9 bases of the junction unmatched. The CDR3 reads CASSGRAALYEQFF. The CDR3 nucleotides are TGTGCCAGCAGCGGGAGGGCCGCGTTGTATGAGCAGTTCTTC.

In its sample, this clone was seen a few times. The chain carries TRBV19 and TRBJ2-1; D ambiguous. Germline V lookup: CDR1 LNHDA, CDR2 SQIVND (reference sequence). The CDR3 has 15 amino acids. With 0 bases removed from V and 4 bases from J, the gap between germline ends came to 10 bases. In nucleotides, the CDR3 is TGTGCCAGTAGTATAGAGGGCGATCGATACAATGAGCAGTTCTTC. Translating it yields CASSIEGDRYNEQFF.

The chain uses TRBV5-1 and TRBJ2-7, with D tentatively TRBD2 (5 bases). CDR1 and CDR2 from the germline V gene are SGHRS and YFSETQ. The CDR3 has 17 amino acids. Trimming cost V 3 bases and J 3 bases, with 22 bases left between them. The CDR3 protein is CASSSSNRPGWSYEQYF. The CDR3 nucleotides are TGCGCCAGCAGCTCGAGTAACCGACCGGGATGGAGCTACGAGCAGTACTTC.

This clone was detected many times. The chain carries TRBV23-1 and TRBJ2-7, with TRBD1 matching 8 bases. TRBV23-1 is assigned to the ORF class and has an uncertain function. The CDR3 consists of 17 residues. With V trimmed by 3 bases and J by 4 bases, 14 bases remained unmatched. The CDR3 DNA sequence: TGCGCCAGCAGTCATCCTCAACGGGACAGGACAAGTTACGAGCAGTACGTC. Amino acid sequence: CASSHPQRDRTSYEQYV.